A selection of T cell receptor beta chains follows, all from one sample in a study of blood T cell repertoires in COVID-19. TCRdb keeps only in-frame clones here, not all; method: immunoSEQ multiplex PCR. The sample records 400,000 or so clones, about 90% being singletons. Specimen: peripheral blood. These receptors were obtained from a man in his late teens or twenties with COVID-19, enrolled during active disease. Each CDR3 is given with its conserved first and last residue. The D gene is left open where the match is weak. Clone size appears in some rows only: once, few, many, or a class for an expanded clone.

d_gene	v_gene	j_gene	abundance	CDR3aa	CDR3nt
NA	TRBV5-1	TRBJ2-2	NA	CASSLVVQSGTGELFF	TGCGCCAGCAGCTTGGTGGTCCAAAGCGGCACCGGGGAGCTGTTTTTT
TRBD1	TRBV4-1	TRBJ2-7	NA	CASSQELDRGNEQYF	TGCGCCAGCAGCCAAGAGTTGGACAGGGGTAACGAGCAGTACTTC
TRBD1	TRBV19	TRBJ2-1	NA	CASSYRDREDNEQFF	TGTGCCAGTAGTTACCGGGACAGGGAGGACAATGAGCAGTTCTTC
TRBD1	TRBV7-2	TRBJ2-7	NA	CASSLDSATGNYEQYF	TGTGCCAGCAGCTTAGACTCAGCGACAGGGAACTACGAGCAGTACTTC
TRBD1	TRBV19	TRBJ1-2	NA	CASRKGQGDYGYTF	TGTGCCAGTCGAAAAGGTCAGGGGGACTATGGCTACACCTTC
NA	TRBV7-2	TRBJ1-1	NA	CASSLNTVNTEAFF	TGTGCCAGCAGCTTAAATACAGTGAACACTGAAGCTTTCTTT
TRBD1	TRBV19	TRBJ1-4	NA	CASSPEAGGVKLFF	TGTGCCAGTAGCCCTGAAGCAGGGGGCGTAAAACTGTTTTTT
TRBD2	TRBV27	TRBJ2-3	NA	CASSLAGLAGAPDTQYF	TGTGCCAGCAGTTTGGCGGGACTAGCGGGAGCCCCAGATACGCAGTATTTT
TRBD1	TRBV7-9	TRBJ1-2	NA	CASSLLKEGAIYGYTF	TGTGCCAGCAGCTTATTGAAGGAGGGGGCGATCTATGGCTACACCTTC
TRBD2	TRBV3-1/TRBV3-2	TRBJ2-5	NA	CASSQAVGGKTQYF	TGTGCCAGCAGCCAAGCGGTCGGGGGGAAGACCCAGTACTTC
NA	TRBV24-1	TRBJ2-5	NA	CATRAANMETQYF	TGTGCCACCAGAGCGGCGAATATGGAGACCCAGTACTTC
NA	TRBV19	TRBJ2-1	NA	CASSTETGYNEQFF	TGTGCCAGTAGTACAGAAACCGGCTACAATGAGCAGTTCTTC
TRBD2	TRBV27	TRBJ2-5	once	CASSGGAGGETQYF	TGTGCCAGCAGCGGGGGGGCGGGAGGAGAGACCCAGTACTTC
NA	TRBV19	TRBJ1-1	once	CASSTLNTEAFF	TGTGCCAGTAGTACTCTGAACACTGAAGCTTTCTTT
NA	TRBV6-5	TRBJ2-7	NA	CASSYRAGAYEQYF	TGTGCCAGCAGTTACAGAGCAGGGGCCTACGAGCAGTACTTC
TRBD2	TRBV6-5	TRBJ2-7	NA	CASSYTGGLAADEQYF	TGTGCCAGCAGTTATACGGGCGGACTAGCGGCCGACGAGCAGTACTTC
TRBD2	TRBV15	TRBJ2-4	NA	CATSIPGGNIQYF	TGTGCCACCAGTATTCCGGGGGGGAACATTCAGTACTTC
TRBD2	TRBV29-1	TRBJ2-5	NA	CSVEGVVSGRVETQYF	TGCAGCGTTGAAGGGGTAGTTAGCGGGAGAGTTGAGACCCAGTACTTC
TRBD2	TRBV2	TRBJ2-3	NA	CASRRLAGGPTSTDTQYF	TGTGCCAGCAGGCGACTAGCGGGAGGGCCGACGAGCACAGATACGCAGTATTTT
NA	TRBV19	TRBJ2-7	NA	CATKTGPASYEQYF	TGTGCCACCAAGACAGGACCGGCCTCCTACGAGCAGTACTTC
TRBD2	TRBV7-6	TRBJ2-5	NA	CASSFGLAGGETQYF	TGTGCCAGCAGCTTTGGACTAGCGGGGGGGGAGACCCAGTACTTC
TRBD1	TRBV3-1/TRBV3-2	TRBJ1-5	NA	CASSHGTGDQPQHF	TGTGCCAGCAGCCACGGGACAGGGGATCAGCCCCAGCATTTT
NA	TRBV14	TRBJ2-7	NA	CASSRTDYEQYF	TGTGCCAGCAGCCGAACAGACTACGAGCAGTACTTC
NA	TRBV30	TRBJ2-1	NA	CAWTGGHSYNEQFF	TGTGCCTGGACCGGGGGTCACTCCTACAATGAGCAGTTCTTC